Listed below are T cell receptor beta chains from one sample, sequenced in a study of shared clonotypes between healthy human individuals. Libraries were prepared by immunoSEQ multiplex PCR; TCRdb keeps only in-frame clonotypes and omits some of them. The profile shows about 2.1 million clones, roughly 95% of them singletons. Material: naive CD8+ T cells from PBMCs. These TCRs come from a man younger than 30 in good health. Some clones in this sample may be carry-over from other donors' samples. Both conserved end residues are part of each CDR3. D genes are given only for firm matches. Some rows mark clone size as missing; the rest say once, few, many or name a class of expanded clone.

cdr3_aa: CASSYKPDSYQPQHF; cdr3_nt: TGTGCCAGCAGTTACAAGCCGGACAGTTATCAGCCCCAGCATTTT; j_call: TRBJ1-5; v_call: TRBV6-8; d_call: -; clone_size: once
cdr3_aa: CASSQVYGGDYEQYF; cdr3_nt: TGCGCCAGCAGCCAAGTCTATGGGGGGGACTACGAGCAGTACTTC; j_call: TRBJ2-7; v_call: TRBV4-3; d_call: TRBD2; clone_size: -
cdr3_aa: CSVGTPLTPGNEQFF; cdr3_nt: TGCAGCGTGGGGACTCCCCTCACCCCGGGCAATGAGCAGTTCTTC; j_call: TRBJ2-1; v_call: TRBV29-1; d_call: -; clone_size: -
cdr3_aa: CATRGQGQGYNEQFF; cdr3_nt: TGTGCCACCAGGGGTCAGGGACAGGGGTACAATGAGCAGTTCTTC; j_call: TRBJ2-1; v_call: TRBV15; d_call: TRBD1; clone_size: -
cdr3_aa: CASSEGPGLLSYEQYF; cdr3_nt: TGTGCCAGCAGCGAGGGGCCGGGACTTCTATCCTACGAGCAGTACTTC; j_call: TRBJ2-7; v_call: TRBV5-4; d_call: -; clone_size: -
cdr3_aa: CASSFELAGGGYNEQFF; cdr3_nt: TGCGCCAGCAGCTTCGAACTAGCGGGAGGGGGGTACAATGAGCAGTTCTTC; j_call: TRBJ2-1; v_call: TRBV5-1; d_call: TRBD2; clone_size: once
cdr3_aa: CASSRRERRDFYEQYF; cdr3_nt: TGTGCCAGCAGCCGAAGGGAACGACGAGACTTCTACGAGCAGTACTTC; j_call: TRBJ2-7; v_call: TRBV7-9; d_call: -; clone_size: -
cdr3_aa: CAAREVGYNEQFF; cdr3_nt: TGTGCCGCGCGGGAGGTGGGCTACAATGAGCAGTTCTTC; j_call: TRBJ2-1; v_call: TRBV10-3; d_call: TRBD2; clone_size: -
cdr3_aa: CSVQRGTSAYNEQFF; cdr3_nt: TGCAGCGTCCAGCGGGGGACTAGCGCTTACAATGAGCAGTTCTTC; j_call: TRBJ2-1; v_call: TRBV29-1; d_call: TRBD2; clone_size: -
cdr3_aa: CAWRIQMNTEAFF; cdr3_nt: TGTGCCTGGAGAATACAGATGAACACTGAAGCTTTCTTT; j_call: TRBJ1-1; v_call: TRBV30; d_call: -; clone_size: -
cdr3_aa: CASADSSWETQYF; cdr3_nt: TGTGCCAGCGCGGACAGCTCCTGGGAGACCCAGTACTTC; j_call: TRBJ2-5; v_call: TRBV7-9; d_call: -; clone_size: once
cdr3_aa: CASSPQSGQGGNEQFF; cdr3_nt: TGTGCCAGCAGCCCCCAGTCGGGACAGGGGGGGAATGAGCAGTTCTTC; j_call: TRBJ2-1; v_call: TRBV7-8; d_call: TRBD1; clone_size: -
cdr3_aa: CASSSREVHYEQYF; cdr3_nt: TGTGCCAGCAGCTCGAGGGAGGTTCACTACGAGCAGTACTTC; j_call: TRBJ2-7; v_call: TRBV6-5; d_call: -; clone_size: -
cdr3_aa: CASRWTGGSYEQYF; cdr3_nt: TGTGCCAGCAGGTGGACAGGGGGCTCCTACGAGCAGTACTTC; j_call: TRBJ2-7; v_call: TRBV28; d_call: TRBD1; clone_size: -
cdr3_aa: CASSYSGGKDGYTF; cdr3_nt: TGTGCCAGCAGTTACTCAGGGGGGAAGGATGGCTACACCTTC; j_call: TRBJ1-2; v_call: TRBV6-5; d_call: -; clone_size: -
cdr3_aa: CASSPEAVKQFF; cdr3_nt: TGTGCCAGCAGTCCAGAGGCGGTAAAGCAGTTCTTC; j_call: TRBJ2-1; v_call: TRBV6-1; d_call: -; clone_size: -
cdr3_aa: CASSGGRNSEAFF; cdr3_nt: TGTGCCAGCAGTGGGGGGCGTAACAGTGAAGCTTTCTTT; j_call: TRBJ1-1; v_call: TRBV6-1; d_call: -; clone_size: -
cdr3_aa: CASSIGAGVSNQPQHF; cdr3_nt: TGTGCCAGTAGTATAGGGGCAGGGGTTAGCAATCAGCCCCAGCATTTT; j_call: TRBJ1-5; v_call: TRBV19; d_call: -; clone_size: -
cdr3_aa: CASSYVSSGSFYNEQFF; cdr3_nt: TGTGCCAGCAGCTATGTTTCTAGCGGGAGTTTTTACAATGAGCAGTTCTTC; j_call: TRBJ2-1; v_call: TRBV11-1; d_call: TRBD2; clone_size: -
cdr3_aa: CASSIVTVQGQPQHF; cdr3_nt: TGTGCCAGTAGTATAGTAACAGTCCAAGGTCAGCCCCAGCATTTT; j_call: TRBJ1-5; v_call: TRBV19; d_call: -; clone_size: -
cdr3_aa: CASSLKGAINYGYTF; cdr3_nt: TGTGCCAGCAGTTTAAAAGGGGCGATTAACTATGGCTACACCTTC; j_call: TRBJ1-2; v_call: TRBV27; d_call: -; clone_size: once
cdr3_aa: CASSDTGVSYNEQFF; cdr3_nt: TGTGCCAGCAGTGACACGGGAGTCTCCTACAATGAGCAGTTCTTC; j_call: TRBJ2-1; v_call: TRBV6-4; d_call: -; clone_size: -